This T cell receptor (beta chain) is drawn from a study of blood T cell repertoires in COVID-19 (dated by TCRdb to 2018 to 2021). For context, the study as a whole: Samples from collaborators originated in the United States, Italy and Spain and spanned both the acute and convalescent phases of COVID-19. The repertoires were released in a freely available public database intended as a resource for research on the immune response to SARS-CoV-2. The dataset comprised deeply sampled blood TCRbeta repertoires from subjects exposed to, actively infected with, or recovered from COVID-19. The samples were drawn from the first 160 participants of the ongoing ImmuneRACE study and from over 950 subjects provided by 6 global collaborators. Where available, HLA class I and class II types were obtained from metadata supplied by the sample provider rather than from assay-based typing. The prospective study material was composed of cDNA or gDNA derived from T cells, B-cell-depleted T cells, or PBMCs. Nearly every sample came with metadata listing a de-identified subject ID, COVID-19 status, age in years and sex.

TCRbeta CDR3 regions were amplified from genomic DNA using the immunoSEQ Assay, a bias-controlled multiplex PCR. Processing in the source paper ran as follows. Nucleated cell counts per sample were estimated from amplification of reference gene primers within the assay. Sequence reads were collapsed and filtered to measure the absolute abundance of every unique TCRbeta CDR3 rearrangement. For each sample, productive Simpson clonality was calculated as the square root of Simpson's diversity index over productive rearrangements. The clones in this table, taken by TCRdb from immuneACCESS, are in-frame only. Not every clone is retained; where verified, under half of the shortfall comes from an unresolved V gene, and the cause of the rest is unknown. The V and J calls and clone size are taken from that table; D and trimming were inferred from the DNA. This sample has 300,000 to 350,000 clones in its table, and around 91% of those were observed once. Around 3.5% of the sample is held by the ten biggest clonotypes.

What the work shows at the level of the full study, not this receptor alone: Clinical and demographic metadata were provided uncurated, with the amount varying by source and participant.

V is clipped by 4 bases and J by 1 base, and the sequence between their germline boundaries is 12 bases long. Inclusive of the bounding cysteine and phenylalanine, the CDR3 is 15 residues long. The entry retains the CDR3 DNA only, 45 bases that are in frame from base 1. CDR1 MNHEY and CDR2 SVGEGT are derived from the germline V gene. Samples from volunteer blood donors who had recovered from COVID-19 were contributed by a second Seattle source. Collaborating institutions collected whole blood in K2EDTA tubes following their own protocols. For TCRbeta analysis, collaborator samples were shipped as frozen whole blood, as isolated PBMCs, or as DNA extracted from either sample type. This clone was picked up one time. Its specific antigen is unknown. No base quality information exists; no much larger clone differs at one position.

This sequence was found in a woman between 18 and 29 years old who had recovered from COVID-19. The chain employs TRBV6-2 or TRBV6-3 and TRBJ2-3; the D gene is perhaps TRBD2, on 6 matching bases. Sequencing input: peripheral blood. The CDR3 protein is CASSLLEGGTDTQYF. The nucleotide sequence reads as follows: TGTGCCAGCAGTTTATTGGAGGGCGGCACAGATACGCAGTATTTT.